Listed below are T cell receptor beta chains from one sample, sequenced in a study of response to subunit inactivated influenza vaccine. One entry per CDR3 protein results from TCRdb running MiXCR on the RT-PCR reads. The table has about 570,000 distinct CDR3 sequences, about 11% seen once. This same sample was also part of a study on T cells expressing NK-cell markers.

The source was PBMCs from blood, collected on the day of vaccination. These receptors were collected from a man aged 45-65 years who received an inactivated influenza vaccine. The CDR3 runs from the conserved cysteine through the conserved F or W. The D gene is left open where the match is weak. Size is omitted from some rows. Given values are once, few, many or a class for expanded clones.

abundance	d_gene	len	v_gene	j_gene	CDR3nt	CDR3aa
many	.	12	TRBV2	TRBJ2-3	TGTGCCAGCAGCGGGATTACAGATACGCAGTATTTT	CASSGITDTQYF
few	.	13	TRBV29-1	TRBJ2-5	TGCAGCGTTGAATTCGGGAGCCTCGAGACCCAGTACTTC	CSVEFGSLETQYF
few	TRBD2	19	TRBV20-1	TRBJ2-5	TGCAGTGCTAGAGATCAATTTAGTCCGGGACTAGCGAATCAAGAGACCCAGTACTTC	CSARDQFSPGLANQETQYF
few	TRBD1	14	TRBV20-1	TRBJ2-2	TGCAGTGCTAGGGACAGGGCGGCCACCGGGGAGCTGTTTTTT	CSARDRAATGELFF
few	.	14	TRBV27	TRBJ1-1	TGTGCCAGCAGTTCGACAGGAGGGTGGACTGAAGCTTTCTTT	CASSSTGGWTEAFF
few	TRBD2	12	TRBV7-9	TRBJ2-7	TGTGCCAGCAGCACGGGACTAGCAGAGCAGTACTTC	CASSTGLAEQYF
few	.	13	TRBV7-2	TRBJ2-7	TGTGCCAGCAGCTTATTAGTCGCCCACGAGCAGTACTTC	CASSLLVAHEQYF
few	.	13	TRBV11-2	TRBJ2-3	TGTGCCAGTAGACCCGTAGCCGCTGATACGCAGTATTTT	CASRPVAADTQYF
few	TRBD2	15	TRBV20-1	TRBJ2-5	TGCAGTGCTACTGTGCCTAGCGGGAACCGAGAGACCCAGTACTTC	CSATVPSGNRETQYF
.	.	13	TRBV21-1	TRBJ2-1	TGTGCCGGCGGAGTCCCCTCTTTTAGTGAGCAGTTCTTC	CAGGVPSFSEQFF
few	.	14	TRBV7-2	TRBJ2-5	TGTGCCAGCAGCTTAGCGCTGGGGAGAGAGACCCAGTACTTC	CASSLALGRETQYF
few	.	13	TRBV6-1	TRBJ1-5	TGTGCCAGCAGCAACGGGGTAGATCAGCCCCAGCATTTT	CASSNGVDQPQHF
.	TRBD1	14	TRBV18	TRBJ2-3	TGTGCCAGCTCACCGGGACAGGGGGCGGGTACGCAGTATTTT	CASSPGQGAGTQYF
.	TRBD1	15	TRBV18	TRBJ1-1	TGTGCCAGCTCACAGTCGACAGGGGGCTACACTGAAGCTTTCTTT	CASSQSTGGYTEAFF
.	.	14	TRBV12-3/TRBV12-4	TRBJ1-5	TGTGCCAGCAGTTTACGACAGAGCAATCAGCCCCAGCATTTC	CASSLRQSNQPQHF
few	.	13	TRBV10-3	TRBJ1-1	TGTGCCATCAGTGGGGGAGTTACCACTGAAGCTTTCTTT	CAISGGVTTEAFF
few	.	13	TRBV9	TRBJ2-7	TGTGCCAGCAGCGCACCCCGTCGGAACGAGCAGTACTTC	CASSAPRRNEQYF
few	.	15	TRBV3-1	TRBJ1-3	TGTGCCAGCAGCCCTACAGAGCAGACCGGAAACACCATATATTTT	CASSPTEQTGNTIYF
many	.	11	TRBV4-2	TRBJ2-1	TGTGCCAGCAGCCAAGTGGGGGAGCAGTTCTTC	CASSQVGEQFF
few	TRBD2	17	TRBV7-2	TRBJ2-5	TGTGCCAGCAGCTTATTGGGGGGGCTAGCGGGAGCAGAGACCCAGTACTTC	CASSLLGGLAGAETQYF
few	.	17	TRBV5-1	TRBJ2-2	TGCGCCAGCAGCTGGGGACGACTTCTTGCGAACACCGGGGAGCTGTTTTTT	CASSWGRLLANTGELFF
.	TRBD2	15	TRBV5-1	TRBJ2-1	TGCGCCAGCAACCAGCTAGCGGGAGATCCTAATGAGCAGTTCTTC	CASNQLAGDPNEQFF
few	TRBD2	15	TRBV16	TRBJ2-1	TGTGCCAGCACTCGGCGGCTAGCGGGGGCCAATGAGCAGTTCTTC	CASTRRLAGANEQFF
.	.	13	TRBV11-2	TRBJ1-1	TGTGCCAGCAGCTCAGACAGACTCACTGAAGCTTTCTTT	CASSSDRLTEAFF
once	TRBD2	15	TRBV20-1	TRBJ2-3	TGCAGTGCTAGAGACGGTAGCGGGAGGCTAGATACGCAGTATTTT	CSARDGSGRLDTQYF
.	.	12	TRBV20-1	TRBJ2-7	TGCAGTGGTAACGACGGTGACTACGAGCAGTACTTC	CSGNDGDYEQYF
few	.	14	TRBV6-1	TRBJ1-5	TGTGCCAGCAGCGGTTCGGCACGCAATCAGCCCCAGCATTTT	CASSGSARNQPQHF
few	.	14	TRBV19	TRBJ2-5	TGTGCCAGTAGTATAAGGCGCGGGGAAGAGACCCAGTACTTC	CASSIRRGEETQYF
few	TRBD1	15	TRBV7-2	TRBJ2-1	TGTGCCAGCAGCATAGACAGGGCTCTCTACAATGAGCAGTTCTTC	CASSIDRALYNEQFF
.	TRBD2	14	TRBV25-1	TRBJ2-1	TGTGCCAGCAGTACTAGCGGACCTTACAATGAGCAGTTCTTC	CASSTSGPYNEQFF
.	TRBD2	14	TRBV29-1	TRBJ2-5	TGCAGCGTCGCACCTCGACTAGCGTCAGAGACCCAGTACTTC	CSVAPRLASETQYF
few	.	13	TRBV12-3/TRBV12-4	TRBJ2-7	TGTGCCAGCGGTTTTGAGGGGGGCTACGAGCAGTACTTC	CASGFEGGYEQYF
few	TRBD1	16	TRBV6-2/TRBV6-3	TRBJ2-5	TGTGCCACCAAGGGACAGGGTTTGTCTCCCGGGGAGACCCAGTACTTC	CATKGQGLSPGETQYF
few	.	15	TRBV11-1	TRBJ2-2	TGTGCCAGCAGAGAACCGGGACACAACACCGGGGAGCTGTTTTTT	CASREPGHNTGELFF